The source of this T cell receptor (beta chain) is a study of cytomegalovirus exposure and HLA in healthy donors. Study-level results: Several V segments, TRBV6-2 and TRBV6-3 among them, could not be told apart and were dropped.

In regard to this clone: What it binds is not known.

PCR primers comprised 60 Vbeta and 13 Jbeta primers. Clones were read by immunoSEQ multiplex PCR, and TCRdb kept only the in-frame ones, dropping some. The sample consists of about 170,000 clones, approximately 85% of them appearing once. Although they were nominally healthy when sampled, donors likely had unrecorded immune exposures. The V and J ends lost 1 base and 4 bases, in that order; junction bases with no gene match: 3. The CDR3 contains 14 residues. From germline, CDR1 is SEHNR and CDR2 FQNEAQ (reference sequence). Sequencing was done on a sample of PBMCs. The genes are TRBV7-9 and TRBJ1-2; 7 positions agree with TRBD1. The sequence derives from a girl under 18 in good health and CMV-seropositive. This CDR3 reads CASSLGTGGYGYTF. The CDR3, as DNA: TGTGCCAGCAGCTTAGGGACAGGCGGCTATGGCTACACCTTC.